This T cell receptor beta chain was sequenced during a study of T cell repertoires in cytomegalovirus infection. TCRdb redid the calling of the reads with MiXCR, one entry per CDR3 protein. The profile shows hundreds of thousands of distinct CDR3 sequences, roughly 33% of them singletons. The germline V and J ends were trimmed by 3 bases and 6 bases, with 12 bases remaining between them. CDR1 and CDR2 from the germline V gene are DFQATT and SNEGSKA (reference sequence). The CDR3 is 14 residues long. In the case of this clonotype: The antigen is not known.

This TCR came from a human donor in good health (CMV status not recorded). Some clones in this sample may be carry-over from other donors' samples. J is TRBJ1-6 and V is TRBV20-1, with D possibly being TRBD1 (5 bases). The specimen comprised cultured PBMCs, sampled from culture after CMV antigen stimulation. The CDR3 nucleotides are TGCAGTGCTAGTATAGGGGCCCTTAATTCACCCCTCCACTTT. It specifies CSASIGALNSPLHF.